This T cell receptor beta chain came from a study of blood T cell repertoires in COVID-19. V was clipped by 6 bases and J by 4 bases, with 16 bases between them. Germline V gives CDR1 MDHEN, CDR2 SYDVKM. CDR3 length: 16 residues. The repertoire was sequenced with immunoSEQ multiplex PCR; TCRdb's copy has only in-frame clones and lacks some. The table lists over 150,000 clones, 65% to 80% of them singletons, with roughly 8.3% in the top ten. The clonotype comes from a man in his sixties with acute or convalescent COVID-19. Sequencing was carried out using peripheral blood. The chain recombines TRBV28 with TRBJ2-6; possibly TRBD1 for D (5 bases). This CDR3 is CASSRVGQVGANVLTF. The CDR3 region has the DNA TGTGCCAGCAGCCGGGTGGGGCAGGTAGGGGCCAACGTCCTGACTTTC.